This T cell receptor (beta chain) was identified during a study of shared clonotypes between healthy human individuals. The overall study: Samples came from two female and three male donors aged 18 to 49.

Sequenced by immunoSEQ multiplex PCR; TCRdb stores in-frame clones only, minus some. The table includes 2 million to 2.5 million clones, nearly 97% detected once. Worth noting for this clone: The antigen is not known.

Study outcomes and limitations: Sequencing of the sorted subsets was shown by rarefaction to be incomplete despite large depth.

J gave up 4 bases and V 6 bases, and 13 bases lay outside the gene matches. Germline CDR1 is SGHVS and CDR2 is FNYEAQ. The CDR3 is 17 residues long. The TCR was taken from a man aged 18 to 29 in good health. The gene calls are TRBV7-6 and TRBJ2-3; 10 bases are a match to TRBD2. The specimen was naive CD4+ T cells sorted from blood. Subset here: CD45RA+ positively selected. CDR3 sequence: CASRLFWGAGGADTQYF. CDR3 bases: TGTGCCAGCAGACTGTTCTGGGGAGCGGGGGGGGCAGATACGCAGTATTTT.